A selection of T cell receptor beta chains follows, all from one sample in a study of blood T cell dynamics during melanoma immunotherapy. This table comes from immunoSEQ multiplex PCR, and its TCRdb copy is limited to in-frame clones, with some not included. The sample yields about 13,000 clones, roughly nine tenths seen once. The sample in question was blood, obtained from a patient treated with checkpoint blockade. The origin of the receptors is a human donor with melanoma. The CDR3 runs from the conserved cysteine through the conserved F or W. D genes are given only for firm matches. Rows may omit the clone size; those that give it use once, few, many or a size class.

J,V,size,D,DNA,CDR3
TRBJ2-7,TRBV7-7,NA,NA,TGTGCCAGCAGCTCCCAACTCGGGGGTTCGTTAGGGGAGCAGTACTTC,CASSSQLGGSLGEQYF
TRBJ2-1,TRBV28,NA,TRBD2,TGTGGTTCGGCGGGAGTGGCCTACAATGAGCAGTTCTTC,CGSAGVAYNEQFF
TRBJ1-4,TRBV7-9,NA,NA,TGTGCCAGCAGCTGGGGGCAGGCGGCTAATGAAAAACTGTTTTTT,CASSWGQAANEKLFF
TRBJ1-2,TRBV30,NA,TRBD1,TGTGCCTGGAGTGTACTCGGACAGGTTGATGGCTACACCTTC,CAWSVLGQVDGYTF
TRBJ2-5,TRBV2,NA,NA,TGTGCCAGCAGTGTAGTCCGAGAAGAGACCCAGTACTTC,CASSVVREETQYF
TRBJ2-7,TRBV6-5,once,NA,TGTGCCAGCAGTGGCACAGCCTACGAGCAGTACTTC,CASSGTAYEQYF
TRBJ2-4,TRBV18,once,NA,TGTGCCAGCTCACCAGGAGCGGGACAGGTACAGTACTTC,CASSPGAGQVQYF
TRBJ1-6,TRBV5-5,NA,NA,TGTGCCAGCAGCTTGGAAGCAGGGTACAATTCACCCCTCCACTTT,CASSLEAGYNSPLHF
TRBJ1-4,TRBV19,NA,NA,TGTGCCAGTAGCAGCGTCAGGGGCGGTAATGAAAAACTGTTTTTT,CASSSVRGGNEKLFF
TRBJ1-1,TRBV9,once,TRBD1,TGTGCCAGCAGCGGGGGCCGGACAGGGGGCCCAGACACTGAAGCTTTCTTT,CASSGGRTGGPDTEAFF
TRBJ2-7,TRBV11-2,NA,NA,TGTGCCAGCAGCCCCCTCCGTGGGCGCCGAACCTACGAGCAGTACTTC,CASSPLRGRRTYEQYF
TRBJ2-7,TRBV30,NA,NA,TGTGCCTGGAGTGTTTTGATAACCTACGAGCAGTACTTC,CAWSVLITYEQYF
TRBJ2-3,TRBV7-3,NA,NA,TGTGCCAGCAGCTTGGACAGAACTACAGATACGCAGTATTTT,CASSLDRTTDTQYF
TRBJ1-2,TRBV19,NA,TRBD1,TGTGCCAGTAGTATATTAGACAGGGGCCTTAACTATGGCTACACCTTC,CASSILDRGLNYGYTF
TRBJ2-7,TRBV9,once,NA,TGTGCCAGCAGCGTAGGACGGTCCCCTGTACTTTACGAGCAGTACTTC,CASSVGRSPVLYEQYF
TRBJ1-1,TRBV6-1,NA,NA,TGTGCCAGCAGTGAAGCGATACAAGGTTTGTACACTGAAGCTTTCTTT,CASSEAIQGLYTEAFF
TRBJ2-7,TRBV15,NA,TRBD1,TGTGCCACCAGCATAAACTATCCCTTTGGGACAGCCTCCTACGAGCAGTACTTC,CATSINYPFGTASYEQYF
TRBJ1-1,TRBV6-5,NA,NA,TGTGCCAGCAGTTACTCGAGGAACACTGAAGCTTTCTTT,CASSYSRNTEAFF
TRBJ1-3,TRBV11-2,NA,NA,TGTGCCAGCAGTCGGTTCGGAAACACCATATATTTT,CASSRFGNTIYF
TRBJ2-7,TRBV10-3,NA,NA,TGTGCCATCAGTGAGCCGACCCCCTACGAGCAGTACTTC,CAISEPTPYEQYF
TRBJ2-3,TRBV27,NA,NA,TGTGCCAGCAGTCCGAGGAGGGAATACACAGATACGCAGTATTTT,CASSPRREYTDTQYF
TRBJ2-1,TRBV6-6,NA,NA,TGTGCCAGCAGCTCCCGAGACAGATACAATGAGCAGTTCTTC,CASSSRDRYNEQFF